Each of the 7 T cell receptor beta chains below was sequenced from the same sample in a study of Graves' ophthalmopathy and Graves' hyperthyroidism. TCR beta CDR3 amplification used RNA transcripts. An initial RT-PCR round employing HTBI primers preceded a second-round multiplex PCR. Using its own MiXCR run on the multiplex PCR reads, TCRdb lists one record per CDR3 protein. The profile shows roughly 400,000 distinct CDR3 sequences, about 18% of them singletons. Sequenced sample: peripheral blood. These receptors were taken from a woman aged 18-29 years with Graves' ophthalmopathy.

This clonotype was seen at least ten times. This chain links TRBV6-5 with TRBJ2-7, with D maybe TRBD1 (6 bases). V lost 4 bases, J lost 5 bases, and 21 bases lay in between. Germline V gene data show CDR1 as MNHEY and CDR2 as SVGAGI. The CDR3 runs 16 residues. The CDR3 DNA follows: TGTGCCAGCAGTTTGACCGGGACACCGATAGGGAACGAGCAGTACTTC. Encoded protein: CASSLTGTPIGNEQYF.

V is TRBV2 and J is TRBJ2-7, with unresolved D. This CDR3 region has 13 residues. V lost 4 bases to trimming and J lost 3 bases, with 10 bases between them. Germline-derived CDR1 and CDR2 are SNHLY and FYNNEI. The CDR3 reads CASSGEIRYEQYF. The CDR3 DNA follows: TGTGCCAGCAGTGGAGAAATCCGCTACGAGCAGTACTTC.

This clonotype was seen repeatedly, ten times or more. The genes are TRBV11-2 and TRBJ1-6; possible D gene TRBD1, 6 bases. This CDR3 is 17 amino acids long. Germline CDR1 SGHAT, CDR2 FQNNGV. V dropped 1 base and J dropped 5 bases, with 15 bases sitting between them. The CDR3 sequence is CASSLGVQSGDNSPLHF. DNA for the CDR3: TGTGCCAGCAGCTTAGGGGTACAGTCAGGGGATAATTCACCCCTCCACTTT.

This sequence joins TRBV6-1 and TRBJ1-2; the match to TRBD1 covers 7 bases. Germline V gives CDR1 MNHNS, CDR2 SASEGT. This CDR3 has 15 residues. Germline trimming cut 5 bases from V and 5 bases from J; bases unmatched to any gene: 11. The CDR3 DNA follows: TGTGCCAGCAGTCAAGGACAGGCACCTCAATATGGCTACACCTTC. Translation: CASSQGQAPQYGYTF.

This clonotype was seen repeatedly, ten times or more. The rearrangement links TRBV11-2 to TRBJ2-3; 12 bases align to TRBD2. V gave up 0 bases and J gave up 4 bases; unmatched junction bases: 2. The CDR3 is 16 residues long. Germline loops: CDR1 SGHAT, CDR2 FQNNGV. This chain's CDR3 is CASSLDLAGGADTQYF. CDR3 DNA sequence: TGTGCCAGCAGCTTAGACCTAGCGGGAGGGGCAGATACGCAGTATTTT. Looking up the rest from reference TRBV11-2 and TRBJ2-3 gives the full variable domain: EAGVAQSPRYKIIEKRQSVAFWCNPISGHATLYWYQQILGQGPKLLIQFQNNGVVDDSQLPKDRFSAERLKGVDSTLKIQPAKLEDSAVYLCASSLDLAGGADTQYFGPGTRLTVL.

The sample holds many counts of this clonotype. The rearrangement uses TRBV9 and TRBJ2-7; possibly TRBD2 for D (5 bases). This CDR3 comprises 15 residues. Deletions cut 4 bases from V and 2 bases from J, with 16 bases between. Germline-derived CDR1 and CDR2 are SGDLS and YYNGEE. The DNA for the CDR3 is TGTGCCAGCAGCCCAGCCGCGGGCGAGACCTACGAGCAGTACTTC. It codes for CASSPAAGETYEQYF. The variable domain in full, completed from reference TRBV9 and TRBJ2-7, reads DSGVTQTPKHLITATGQRVTLRCSPRSGDLSVYWYQQSLDQGLQFLIQYYNGEERAKGNILERFSAQQFPDLHSELNLSSLELGDSALYFCASSPAAGETYEQYFGPGTRLTVT.

This clonotype was detected only a few times. The CDR3 DNA reads as TGTGCCAGCAGCGTCAGGGGGAGGAACTATGGCTACACCTTC. This encodes CASSVRGRNYGYTF. This rearrangement joins TRBV11-2 to TRBJ1-2, with 7 nucleotides matching TRBD1. The CDR3 is 14 residues long. The germline CDR1 and CDR2 sequences are SGHAT and FQNNGV. V shed 5 bases, J shed 2 bases, and the junction held 5 bases outside the gene matches.